These 31 T cell receptor beta chains were all obtained from the same sample, sequenced in a study of beta chain features in type 1 diabetes. Study-level results: Shortening that was moderate but significant affected the TCRB CDR3s of Type 1 diabetes patients in all four CD4+ subsets.

No cognate antigen is known for these TCRs. Reverse transcribing all isolated RNA meant expressed TCRB transcripts were sequenced. TCRdb's table, derived via immunoSEQ multiplex PCR, lists solely in-frame clones and lacks some. Of around 690,000 clones in the sample, about an eighth were seen once. Sequenced material: naive CD4+ T cells from blood. Receptors were obtained from a man aged 25 to 40 with type 1 diabetes.

The rearrangement joins TRBV29-1 to TRBJ1-2; D is uncertain. Trimming left V 2 bases short and J 4 bases short, with 8 bases between. The length of the CDR3 is 12 residues. CDR1 is SQVTM and CDR2 is ANQGSEA in the germline V gene. The CDR3 sequence: CSVESEIYGYTF. The CDR3 DNA reads TGCAGCGTTGAATCTGAGATCTATGGCTACACCTTC.

This clone has just a few counts. The J gene is TRBJ2-2, the V gene TRBV30; no clear D gene. V gave up 5 bases and J gave up 5 bases, with 12 bases separating them. From germline, CDR1 is GTSNPN and CDR2 SVGIG (reference sequence). This CDR3 has 13 residues. The CDR3 DNA reads as TGTGCCTGGGCCCCTCAAGGAACCGGGGAGCTGTTTTTT. Translating gives CAWAPQGTGELFF.

This sequence joins TRBV6-5 and TRBJ2-7; weak D call: TRBD1 (7 bases). Trimming removed 6 bases from V and 5 bases from J, with 14 bases in between. Germline CDR1 reads MNHEY; CDR2 reads SVGAGI. CDR3 length: 13 amino acids. The CDR3 here is CASRPGGPDEQYF. The CDR3 bases are TGTGCCAGCAGACCAGGGGGGCCGGACGAGCAGTACTTC.

This clone occurred a few times. At one boundary the junction diverges from the germline segment, which might be a read error. J is TRBJ2-5 and V is TRBV28; tentatively, D is TRBD2 (5 bases). The length of the CDR3 is 10 residues. Germline V gene lookup returns CDR1 MDHEN and CDR2 SYDVKM. CDR3 nucleotide sequence: TGTGCCAGCAGTAGGGAGAGCCAGTACTTC. Protein product: CASSRESQYF.

This clone was seen a few times. The J gene is TRBJ2-1, the V gene TRBV2; D might be TRBD1 (6 bases). The CDR3 runs to 13 residues. Germline CDR1 SNHLY, CDR2 FYNNEI. V lost 6 bases and J 8 bases, leaving 14 bases between the germline ends. The CDR3 nucleotides are TGTGCCAGCAGATTAACAGGGATCCATGAGCAGTTCTTC. Amino acids: CASRLTGIHEQFF.

The rearrangement uses TRBV2 and TRBJ1-6; D not certain. With 0 bases removed from V and 8 bases from J, the gap between germline ends came to 11 bases. This CDR3 region has 15 residues. CDR1 is SNHLY, CDR2 FYNNEI, per germline. The CDR3 DNA reads TGTGCCAGCAGTGAAGCGCGGACTGCCCATTCACCCCTCCACTTT. This translates into CASSEARTAHSPLHF.

This clone appeared a few times. This sequence joins TRBV9 and TRBJ2-4; 12 bases are a match to TRBD1. Germline V CDR1 and CDR2: SGDLS, YYNGEE. The length of the CDR3 is 14 residues. The junction had 3 bases not matched to a gene; V was cut back by 2 bases and J by 9 bases. The CDR3, as DNA: TGTGCCAGCAGCGTCGGGACAGGGGGCTCCATTCAGTACTTC. It is translated as CASSVGTGGSIQYF. The complete variable domain, with remaining parts taken from reference TRBV9 and TRBJ2-4, reads DSGVTQTPKHLITATGQRVTLRCSPRSGDLSVYWYQQSLDQGLQFLIQYYNGEERAKGNILERFSAQQFPDLHSELNLSSLELGDSALYFCASSVGTGGSIQYFGAGTRLSVL.

This clone was picked up a small number of times. The chain recombines TRBV6-1 with TRBJ1-4; D is unresolved. Deletions cut 5 bases from V and 5 bases from J, with 3 bases between. Per the germline V gene, CDR1 is MNHNS and CDR2 is SASEGT. The CDR3 runs to 11 residues. The CDR3 sequence is CASSINEKLFF. Written as DNA, the CDR3 is TGTGCCAGCAGTATAAATGAAAAACTGTTTTTT.

This clone was counted only a few times. This chain joins TRBV5-6 and TRBJ1-2; no definite D call. The CDR3 has 16 amino acids. V lost 4 bases to trimming and J lost 3 bases, with 19 bases between them. Germline V gives CDR1 SGHDT, CDR2 YYEEEE. The CDR3 sequence: CASSPSGFAWDYGYTF. CDR3 nucleotides: TGTGCCAGCAGCCCCTCGGGGTTCGCCTGGGACTATGGCTACACCTTC.

The chain combines TRBV27 with TRBJ1-5; tentative D call: TRBD1 (6 bases). This CDR3 has 18 residues. CDR1 MNHEY and CDR2 SMNVEV come from the germline V gene (reference sequence). With 2 bases removed from V and 4 bases from J, the gap between germline ends came to 21 bases. DNA for the CDR3: TGTGCCAGCAGTTTAAGGCTGTCGCCAGGGGCCTGGAATCAGCCCCAGCATTTT. As protein: CASSLRLSPGAWNQPQHF.

This clone was found a few times. The J gene is TRBJ1-6, the V gene TRBV6-5, with D maybe TRBD1 (6 bases). The CDR3 spans 15 residues. The V end lost 2 bases, the J end lost 9 bases, and 14 bases lay between the germline ends. Germline loops: CDR1 MNHEY, CDR2 SVGAGI. The CDR3 sequence: CASSYTGSSGSPLHF. DNA for the CDR3: TGTGCCAGCAGTTACACAGGGAGCTCGGGTTCACCCCTCCACTTT.

The chain has TRBV7-9 and TRBJ2-1; D is perhaps TRBD1 or TRBD2 (5 bases each). With 4 bases removed from V and 9 bases from J, the gap between germline ends came to 22 bases. CDR3 length: 16 residues. Germline V gene lookup returns CDR1 SEHNR and CDR2 FQNEAQ (reference sequence). The CDR3, as DNA: TGTGCCAGCAGCTCAGGGATGGGGGAGTCAAGAGGTGAGCAGTTCTTC. Translated, it gives CASSSGMGESRGEQFF.

This clone was detected only a few times. The V gene is TRBV7-2, the J gene TRBJ1-2; D ambiguous. V was shortened by 5 bases and J by 5 bases, with 15 bases between the two germline ends. From germline, CDR1 is SGHTA and CDR2 FQGNSA. The CDR3 consists of 14 residues. CDR3 sequence: CASSTADGFYGYTF. CDR3 in DNA: TGTGCCAGCAGCACCGCGGACGGATTTTATGGCTACACCTTC. Complete variable domain (other parts from reference TRBV7-2 and TRBJ1-2): GAGVSQSPSNKVTEKGKDVELRCDPISGHTALYWYRQSLGQGLEFLIYFQGNSAPDKSGLPSDRFSAERTGGSVSTLTIQRTQQEDSAVYLCASSTADGFYGYTFGSGTRLTVV.

This chain uses TRBV15 with TRBJ2-2; TRBD2 matches at 14 bases. Germline V gene sequence: CDR1 LNHNV, CDR2 YYDKDF (reference sequence). Trimming took 3 bases from V and 4 from J; bases not matched to a gene: 7. There are 18 residues in the CDR3. CDR3 residues: CATSRGLAGERGTGELFF. The CDR3, as DNA: TGTGCCACCAGCAGGGGACTAGCGGGGGAGAGAGGCACCGGGGAGCTGTTTTTT.

The sample holds a few counts of this clone. V and J are TRBV12-5 and TRBJ2-1, with 7 bases fitting TRBD1. This CDR3 has 13 residues. The trim removed 5 bases at V and 8 bases at J, leaving 6 bases unmatched. Per the germline V gene, CDR1 is LGHNT and CDR2 is FRNRAP. DNA for the CDR3: TGTGCTAGTGGTCGGGGACAGTCGCATGAGCAGTTCTTC. Encoded protein: CASGRGQSHEQFF.

The sample holds a few counts of this clone. V and J are TRBV7-2 and TRBJ2-5; 9 positions match TRBD1. The CDR3 length is 15 residues. Unmatched junction bases numbered 8, after V lost 5 bases and J lost 4 bases. Germline loops: CDR1 SGHTA, CDR2 FQGNSA. CDR3 sequence reads: CASSIGQGWGETQYF. In DNA form, the CDR3 reads TGTGCCAGCAGCATCGGACAGGGGTGGGGAGAGACCCAGTACTTC. Combining the CDR3 with reference TRBV7-2 and TRBJ2-5 gives the whole variable domain GAGVSQSPSNKVTEKGKDVELRCDPISGHTALYWYRQSLGQGLEFLIYFQGNSAPDKSGLPSDRFSAERTGGSVSTLTIQRTQQEDSAVYLCASSIGQGWGETQYFGPGTRLLVL.

V is TRBV7-2 and J is TRBJ2-7; D unresolved. Germline CDR1 is SGHTA and CDR2 is FQGNSA. V lost 5 bases to trimming and J lost 1 base, with 15 bases between them. This CDR3 has 15 residues. In DNA form, the CDR3 reads TGTGCCAGCAGCGCCGGTCCGTCACAGTCCTACGAGCAGTACTTC. It codes for CASSAGPSQSYEQYF.

The table lists this clone with a few counts. The CDR3 nucleotides read TGTGCCAGCAGCGTAGAGTCAGGGGTCCAAAACATTCAGTACTTC. Amino acids: CASSVESGVQNIQYF. V is TRBV9 and J is TRBJ2-4; D is possibly TRBD1 (6 bases). CDR3 length equals 15 residues. Deletions cut 0 bases from V and 5 bases from J, with 12 bases between. Germline CDR1 and CDR2: SGDLS and YYNGEE. Complete variable domain (other parts from reference TRBV9 and TRBJ2-4): DSGVTQTPKHLITATGQRVTLRCSPRSGDLSVYWYQQSLDQGLQFLIQYYNGEERAKGNILERFSAQQFPDLHSELNLSSLELGDSALYFCASSVESGVQNIQYFGAGTRLSVL.

This chain joins TRBV6-6 and TRBJ2-7; the match to TRBD1 covers 8 bases. Germline CDR1 is MNHNY and CDR2 is SVGAGI (reference sequence). The CDR3 is 15 residues long. V shed 7 bases, J shed 8 bases, and the junction held 16 bases outside the gene matches. The CDR3 nucleotides read TGTGCCAGCACTAAACAGGGGGGTGCTTACGATCAGCAGTACTTC. It encodes CASTKQGGAYDQQYF.

The chain links TRBV5-6 to TRBJ2-1; 7 nucleotides match TRBD1. CDR3 size: 13 residues. Germline V gene sequence: CDR1 SGHDT, CDR2 YYEEEE. With 4 bases clipped from V and 9 bases from J, the junction kept 7 bases outside the gene matches. The CDR3 DNA follows: TGTGCCAGCAGCGTCGGGACAGTTGGTGAGCAGTTCTTC. Translated, it gives CASSVGTVGEQFF.

The chain employs TRBV7-2 and TRBJ2-3, with D perhaps being TRBD1 or TRBD2 (6 bases each). This CDR3 region has 15 residues. Trimming shortened V by 1 base and J by 5 bases, and 13 bases separated the two germline ends. Germline CDR1 reads SGHTA; CDR2 reads FQGNSA. In nucleotides, the CDR3 is TGTGCCAGCAGCTTAGTGGGGGGCCGGGAAGATACGCAGTATTTT. Amino acid sequence: CASSLVGGREDTQYF.

This clone was found a few times. The chain uses TRBV7-3 and TRBJ2-3; no definite D call. The germline V gene has CDR1 SGHTA and CDR2 FQGTGA. V gave up 1 base and J gave up 6 bases, with 14 bases separating them. This CDR3 region has 15 residues. CDR3 in amino acids: CASSLIAGNVDTQYF. In DNA form, the CDR3 reads TGTGCCAGCAGCTTAATCGCAGGCAATGTGGATACGCAGTATTTT.

The chain carries TRBV18 and TRBJ1-2; TRBD1 might be the D (5 bases). V was pared by 4 bases and J by 6 bases, with 18 bases between. The CDR3 has 15 amino acids. The V gene's germline CDR1 is KGHSH and CDR2 LQKENI. CDR3 residues: CASSLRDPLGHGYTF. Written as DNA, the CDR3 is TGTGCCAGCTCACTCCGGGACCCCCTAGGACATGGCTACACCTTC. The full variable domain, with the rest looked up from reference TRBV18 and TRBJ1-2, is NAGVMQNPRHLVRRRGQEARLRCSPMKGHSHVYWYRQLPEEGLKFMVYLQKENIIDESGMPKERFSAEFPKEGPSILRIQQVVRGDSAAYFCASSLRDPLGHGYTFGSGTRLTVV.

The rearrangement uses TRBV25-1 and TRBJ2-3, with D perhaps being TRBD1 or TRBD2 (5 bases each). Trimming removed 4 bases at V and 3 bases at J, with 17 bases between. The CDR3 consists of 16 residues. CDR1 is MGHDK and CDR2 is SYGVNS in the germline V gene. CDR3 protein: CASSVGDRMGTDTQYF. In nucleotides, the CDR3 is TGTGCCAGCAGTGTTGGGGACCGGATGGGAACAGATACGCAGTATTTT. Looking up the rest from reference TRBV25-1 and TRBJ2-3 gives the full variable domain: EADIYQTPRYLVIGTGKKITLECSQTMGHDKMYWYQQDPGMELHLIHYSYGVNSTEKGDLSSESTVSRIRTEHFPLTLESARPSHTSQYLCASSVGDRMGTDTQYFGPGTRLTVL.

V usage is TRBV4-2 and J usage is TRBJ2-6, with 8 nucleotides matching TRBD1. The CDR3 is made up of 20 amino acids. V shed 4 bases, J shed 1 base, and the junction held 15 bases outside the gene matches. In germline, CDR1 is LGHNA, CDR2 YNFKEQ. The CDR3, as DNA: TGTGCCAGCAGCCGCGGACAGGGTGAAAGATTCAGTTCTGGGGCCAACGTCCTGACTTTC. This sequence encodes CASSRGQGERFSSGANVLTF.

This chain connects TRBV25-1 to TRBJ2-1; D is unresolved. CDR3 size: 13 residues. The V end lost 2 bases, the J end lost 4 bases, and 6 bases lay between the germline ends. From germline, CDR1 is MGHDK and CDR2 SYGVNS. CDR3 nucleotides: TGTGCCAGCAGTGAAAAAGCTTACAATGAGCAGTTCTTC. This encodes CASSEKAYNEQFF.

The gene calls are TRBV7-2 and TRBJ2-6; D call uncertain. The V gene's germline CDR1 is SGHTA and CDR2 FQGNSA. This CDR3 has 17 amino acids. The CDR3 is CGASSRPLGSGANVLTF. The CDR3 DNA sequence: TGTGGGGCCAGCAGTCGCCCTCTCGGGTCTGGGGCCAACGTCCTGACTTTC. The whole variable domain, filled in from reference TRBV7-2 and TRBJ2-6, reads GAGVSQSPSNKVTEKGKDVELRCDPISGHTALYWYRQSLGQGLEFLIYFQGNSAPDKSGLPSDRFSAERTGGSVSTLTIQRTQQEDSAVYLCGASSRPLGSGANVLTFGAGSRLTVL.

The V and J genes are TRBV19 and TRBJ1-4, with 8 nucleotides matching TRBD1. Germline V gene data show CDR1 as LNHDA and CDR2 as SQIVND (reference sequence). V was pared by 5 bases and J by 8 bases, with 10 bases of the junction left unmatched. The CDR3 consists of 15 residues. CDR3 nucleotide sequence: TGTGCCAGTAGTCCGGACAGGGTTGGAGGAGAAAAACTGTTTTTT. Its translation is CASSPDRVGGEKLFF.

The genes are TRBV6-5 and TRBJ2-5, with a weak D call TRBD2 (5 bases). The V end was cut by 6 bases, the J end by 4 bases, with 15 bases between. CDR3 length equals 14 residues. Germline CDR1 is MNHEY and CDR2 is SVGAGI. The CDR3 nucleotides read TGTGCCAGCAGGGGAGCCGGGCGCGGAGAGACCCAGTACTTC. Its protein product is CASRGAGRGETQYF.

This clone was picked up a small number of times. This chain uses TRBV7-9 with TRBJ2-5, with 13 bases matching TRBD2. The J segment lost 1 base and the V segment lost 5 bases, leaving 7 bases of the junction unmatched. The CDR3 has 17 residues. Germline assignment: CDR1 SEHNR and CDR2 FQNEAQ (reference sequence). CDR3: CASSLGLAGSIQETQYF. The CDR3 DNA is TGTGCCAGCAGCCTGGGACTAGCGGGGTCTATCCAAGAGACCCAGTACTTC.

This chain connects TRBV2 to TRBJ2-5; no definite D call. CDR1 is SNHLY and CDR2 is FYNNEI in the germline V gene. V was shortened by 3 bases and J by 2 bases, with 4 bases between the two germline ends. This CDR3 spans 12 amino acids. This chain's CDR3 is CASSESQETQYF. CDR3 in DNA: TGTGCCAGCAGTGAGTCACAAGAGACCCAGTACTTC.